The rows below give T cell receptor beta chains drawn from one sample of a study of blood T cell repertoires in COVID-19. Assay used: immunoSEQ multiplex PCR; TCRdb lists only in-frame clones, some missing. The profile covers approximately 490,000 clones, with approximately 86% appearing a single time and approximately 8% taken by the ten largest. The sequenced sample consisted of PBMCs or T cells enriched from blood (not recorded which). The receptors originated from a woman in her fifties or sixties who had recovered from COVID-19. Each CDR3 is given with its conserved first and last residue. The D gene is left open where the match is weak. Clone size is stated in some rows and not others, as once, few, many or a class when expanded.

J | D | length | V | size | DNA | CDR3
TRBJ1-5 | NA | 15 | TRBV27 | NA | TGTGCCAGCAGTTTAGGGCGGGTGGGCAATCAGCCCCAGCATTTT | CASSLGRVGNQPQHF
TRBJ1-3 | NA | 13 | TRBV19 | NA | TGTGCCAGTAACAGGGACTCTGGAAACACCATATATTTT | CASNRDSGNTIYF
TRBJ2-7 | NA | 15 | TRBV6-5 | NA | TGTGCCAGCAGTTACCGTGGGAGCCCCCACTACGAGCAGTACTTC | CASSYRGSPHYEQYF
TRBJ2-2 | TRBD1 | 16 | TRBV5-1 | NA | TGCGCCAGCAGCGACCCAGGACAGGGAGAGACCGGGGAGCTGTTTTTT | CASSDPGQGETGELFF
TRBJ1-2 | NA | 13 | TRBV24-1 | NA | TGTGCCACCAGTGATCCACCCGGCTATGGCTACACCTTC | CATSDPPGYGYTF
TRBJ2-5 | TRBD1 | 14 | TRBV18 | few | TGTGCCAGCTCACGACAGGGGGCCGACGAGACCCAGTACTTC | CASSRQGADETQYF
TRBJ1-2 | TRBD1 | 14 | TRBV11-3 | NA | TGTGCCAGCAGCTCTAACAGGGGGGGTTATGGCTACACCTTC | CASSSNRGGYGYTF
TRBJ1-6 | NA | 15 | TRBV6-5 | NA | TGTGCCAGTGCCAGACTAGGGGTGGATAATTCACCCCTCCACTTT | CASARLGVDNSPLHF
TRBJ2-6 | NA | 16 | TRBV5-1 | NA | TGCGCCAGCACCATGGGGAGGCTCTCTGGGGCCAACGTCCTGACTTTC | CASTMGRLSGANVLTF
TRBJ1-6 | NA | 13 | TRBV29-1 | NA | TGCAGCGTGGTTGCGGAGGGGAATTCACCCCTCCACTTT | CSVVAEGNSPLHF
TRBJ1-6 | NA | 19 | TRBV4-1 | NA | TGCGCCAGCAGCCGGGGCTACATAACTGGAAGCTCCTATAATTCACCCCTCCACTTT | CASSRGYITGSSYNSPLHF
TRBJ2-5 | TRBD2 | 13 | TRBV5-4 | NA | TGTGCCAGCACCCCGGGGGGACAAGAGACCCAGTACTTC | CASTPGGQETQYF
TRBJ1-5 | TRBD1 | 16 | TRBV19 | NA | TGTGCCAGTAGTGCCCTACAGGGGGCGCGGGATCAGCCCCAGCATTTT | CASSALQGARDQPQHF
TRBJ2-5 | NA | 13 | TRBV5-4 | NA | TGTGCCAGCAGCTTGCCAGGCCAAGAGACCCAGTACTTC | CASSLPGQETQYF
TRBJ2-4 | TRBD1 | 14 | TRBV5-1 | NA | TGCGCCAGCAGTTTCGGGACAGCTGAAAACATTCAGTACTTC | CASSFGTAENIQYF
TRBJ2-2 | TRBD1 | 14 | TRBV19 | NA | TGTGCCAGTTACAGGGGCGAGAACACCGGGGAGCTGTTTTTT | CASYRGENTGELFF
TRBJ1-4 | NA | 14 | TRBV19 | once | TGTGCCAGTAGTATTGGGGGCCGAGGGGAAAAACTGTTTTTT | CASSIGGRGEKLFF
TRBJ1-2 | NA | 14 | TRBV19 | NA | TGTGCCAGTAGTATACAATTCCTAAACTATGGCTACACCTTC | CASSIQFLNYGYTF
TRBJ2-1 | NA | 12 | TRBV28 | NA | TGTGCCAGCAGTTTGGTAGGGGTGGAGCAGTTCTTC | CASSLVGVEQFF
TRBJ2-7 | TRBD2 | 16 | TRBV2 | once | TGTGCCAGCAGTGAACTAGCGGGTTCTAGCTCCTACGAGCAGTACTTC | CASSELAGSSSYEQYF
TRBJ1-5 | NA | 16 | TRBV7-8 | NA | TGTGCCAGCAGCTTAGCTCCGGGCAGGGAACATCAGCCCCAGCATTTT | CASSLAPGREHQPQHF
TRBJ1-4 | NA | 12 | TRBV2 | NA | TGTGCCAGCAGTGGGCAGGGTGGAAAACTGTTTTTT | CASSGQGGKLFF
TRBJ1-3 | NA | 13 | TRBV29-1 | NA | TGCAGCGCTACAGGAAACTCTGGAAACACCATATATTTT | CSATGNSGNTIYF
TRBJ1-6 | NA | 19 | TRBV14 | NA | TGTGCCAGCAGTGGAACGGGTATGGTCACGGCCCCACATAATTCACCCCTCCACTTT | CASSGTGMVTAPHNSPLHF
TRBJ2-1 | TRBD2 | 15 | TRBV6-5 | NA | TGTGCCAGCAGTTACAGCGGGGGGGCTGGCAATGAGCAGTTCTTC | CASSYSGGAGNEQFF
TRBJ2-2 | NA | 17 | TRBV24-1 | few | TGTGCCACCAGTGACGGGGACTCACTTCCGCGCACCGGGGAGCTGTTTTTT | CATSDGDSLPRTGELFF